This entry lists 13 T cell receptor beta chains sequenced from one sample in a study of Graves' ophthalmopathy and Graves' hyperthyroidism. RNA transcripts served as template for amplifying TCR beta CDR3 sequences. The authors performed first-round RT-PCR with HTBI primers and then a second-round multiplex PCR. TCRdb recomputed calls from the multiplex PCR reads with MiXCR, one row per CDR3 protein. Of 620,000 or so distinct CDR3 sequences in the sample, 20% to 25% are singletons; the top ten hold more than 5.5%. The specimen sequenced was peripheral blood. The receptors shown here come from a woman under 30 with stable Graves' hyperthyroidism. Some clones in this sample may be carry-over from other donors' samples.

The genes are TRBV20-1 and TRBJ2-2; 7 bases fit TRBD2. The CDR3 is 15 residues long. V lost 4 bases and J lost 4; bases outside the gene matches: 9. The germline V gene encodes CDR1 DFQATT and CDR2 SNEGSKA (reference sequence). CDR3 nucleotides: TGCAGTGCTAACCTGAAGGGGAGGGTCACCGGGGAGCTGTTTTTT. Its translation: CSANLKGRVTGELFF.

The genes are TRBV3-1 and TRBJ2-5; 9 nucleotides line up with TRBD1. CDR3 size: 17 residues. V trimming: 0 bases; J trimming: 5 bases; junction bases outside the gene matches: 10. Germline CDR1 reads LGHDT; CDR2 reads YNNKEL (reference sequence). The CDR3 DNA is TGTGCCAGCAGCCAAGATTTGGGGACAGGGAGGGGTGAGACCCAGTACTTC. Residues: CASSQDLGTGRGETQYF.

This clonotype has ten or more counts. The rearrangement links TRBV7-3 to TRBJ1-1; a possible D gene is TRBD1 (6 bases). V was cut by 3 bases and J by 6 bases, with 14 bases left in between. CDR1 and CDR2 (germline): SGHTA, FQGTGA. The CDR3 covers 14 residues. The CDR3 region is CASSLGLGGAEAFF. In DNA, the CDR3 is TGTGCCAGCAGCTTGGGTTTGGGGGGCGCTGAAGCTTTCTTT.

The chain joins TRBV30 to TRBJ1-2, with no clear D. V was shortened by 0 bases and J by 7 bases, with 6 bases between the two germline ends. The germline gives CDR1 GTSNPN, CDR2 SVGIG (reference sequence). This CDR3 spans 11 amino acids. CDR3 residues: CAWSVRSGYTF. In DNA form, the CDR3 reads TGTGCCTGGAGTGTGAGGTCTGGCTACACCTTC.

The chain recombines TRBV12-3 or TRBV12-4 with TRBJ1-5; 10 nucleotides match TRBD1. After removal of 6 bases from V and 5 bases from J, the junction contained 4 bases not matched to a gene. The CDR3 loop spans 14 amino acids. CDR3 residues: CASRQGQGYQPQHF. The CDR3, as DNA: TGTGCCAGCAGACAGGGACAGGGGTATCAGCCCCAGCATTTT.

The chain carries TRBV27 and TRBJ1-1, with 8 positions matching TRBD1. The CDR3 has 15 residues. V trimming: 7 bases; J trimming: 4 bases; junction bases outside the gene matches: 11. The germline gives CDR1 MNHEY, CDR2 SMNVEV (reference sequence). This CDR3 is CASTDRVRPITEAFF. In DNA form, the CDR3 reads TGTGCCAGCACGGACAGGGTACGGCCCATCACTGAAGCTTTCTTT.

This clonotype occurred a few times. The chain recombines TRBV3-1 with TRBJ1-1; D is undetermined. Germline CDR1 LGHDT, CDR2 YNNKEL (reference sequence). V was clipped by 4 bases and J by 7 bases, with 13 bases between them. This CDR3 contains 13 residues. CDR3 in amino acids: CASSLREDLEAFF. CDR3 nucleotides: TGTGCCAGCAGCCTCCGGGAGGACCTTGAAGCTTTCTTT. The full variable domain, its missing parts supplied by reference TRBV3-1 and TRBJ1-1, is DTAVSQTPKYLVTQMGNDKSIKCEQNLGHDTMYWYKQDSKKFLKIMFSYNNKELIINETVPNRFSPKSPDKAHLNLHINSLELGDSAVYFCASSLREDLEAFFGQGTRLTVV.

At least ten counts were recorded for this clonotype. The CDR3 DNA reads as TGTGCCGGGTCCACGACGGACAGGGAATCTTATAGGGGCTACACCTTC. Amino acid sequence: CAGSTTDRESYRGYTF. The chain couples TRBV6-2 or TRBV6-3 to TRBJ1-2, with 8 bases fitting TRBD1. After removal of 11 bases from V and 8 bases from J, the junction contained 22 bases not matched to a gene. This CDR3 comprises 16 residues. CDR1 and CDR2 (germline): MNHEY, SVGEGT.

CDR3 residues: CASSWTFYEQYF. The CDR3 bases are TGTGCCAGCAGTTGGACGTTCTACGAGCAGTACTTC. The V gene is TRBV6-2 or TRBV6-3, the J gene TRBJ2-7, with unresolved D. There are 12 residues in the CDR3. V was trimmed by 4 bases and J by 3 bases, leaving 7 bases between them. The germline V gene has CDR1 MNHEY and CDR2 SVGEGT.

J is TRBJ2-5 and V is TRBV28; TRBD1 is a possible D gene (6 bases). The CDR3 is 15 residues long. The V end lost 8 bases, the J end lost 4 bases, and 20 bases lay between the germline ends. Germline CDR1 MDHEN, CDR2 SYDVKM. This chain's CDR3 is CASVPGAVEGETQYF. The CDR3 nucleotides are TGTGCCAGCGTCCCAGGGGCGGTAGAGGGAGAGACCCAGTACTTC. Drawing the rest from reference TRBV28 and TRBJ2-5, the complete variable domain is DVKVTQSSRYLVKRTGEKVFLECVQDMDHENMFWYRQDPGLGLRLIYFSYDVKMKEKGDIPEGYSVSREKKERFSLILESASTNQTSMYLCASVPGAVEGETQYFGPGTRLLVL.

This clonotype has a count of ten or more. The chain carries TRBV20-1 and TRBJ1-5; 7 positions agree with TRBD1. With V trimmed by 6 bases and J by 4 bases, 6 bases remained unmatched. The CDR3 consists of 13 residues. Per the germline V gene, CDR1 is DFQATT and CDR2 is SNEGSKA (reference sequence). For the CDR3, the DNA is TGCAGTGCCGCCGGGACAGCTAATCAGCCCCAGCATTTT. As protein: CSAAGTANQPQHF.

This clonotype was seen repeatedly, ten times or more. The rearrangement joins TRBV6-2 or TRBV6-3 to TRBJ2-2; TRBD2 agrees at 15 bases. The CDR3 totals 18 residues. Germline V gene sequence: CDR1 MNHEY, CDR2 SVGEGT. V trimming: 2 bases; J trimming: 7 bases; junction bases outside the gene matches: 8. The DNA of the CDR3 is TGTGCCAGCAGTTACAACGGACTAGCGGGAGGGCCGGACGGGGAGCTGTTTTTT. Translation: CASSYNGLAGGPDGELFF.

This clonotype appeared many times. The chain has TRBV19 and TRBJ1-1; TRBD1 might be the D (6 bases). The germline gives CDR1 LNHDA, CDR2 SQIVND (reference sequence). This CDR3 has 15 residues. Trimming cost V 4 bases and J 1 base, with 13 bases left between them. The CDR3 reads CASSNQGFGNTEAFF. CDR3 bases: TGTGCCAGTAGTAATCAGGGGTTCGGGAACACTGAAGCTTTCTTT. The full variable domain, rest sourced from reference TRBV19 and TRBJ1-1, is DGGITQSPKYLFRKEGQNVTLSCEQNLNHDAMYWYRQDPGQGLRLIYYSQIVNDFQKGDIAEGYSVSREKKESFPLTVTSAQKNPTAFYLCASSNQGFGNTEAFFGQGTRLTVV.